Each of the 2 T cell receptor beta chains below was sequenced from the same sample in a study of blood T cell repertoires in COVID-19. The assay was immunoSEQ multiplex PCR, and TCRdb's table has in-frame clones only and misses some. The data contain 25,000 to 35,000 clones, roughly 80% of them singletons. The sequencing input was peripheral blood. The receptors stem from a man between 65 and 85 years old with active COVID-19.

This sequence joins TRBV7-9 and TRBJ2-7; D ambiguous. Trimming cost V 3 bases and J 2 bases, with 8 bases left between them. The germline CDR1 and CDR2 sequences are SEHNR and FQNEAQ (reference sequence). This CDR3 is 13 amino acids long. CDR3 nucleotides: TGTGCCAGCAGCTTGTCAGATCCCTACGAGCAGTACTTC. Amino acid sequence: CASSLSDPYEQYF. The full variable domain, rest sourced from reference TRBV7-9 and TRBJ2-7, is DTGVSQNPRHKITKRGQNVTFRCDPISEHNRLYWYRQTLGQGPEFLTYFQNEAQLEKSRLLSDRFSAERPKGSFSTLEIQRTEQGDSAMYLCASSLSDPYEQYFGPGTRLTVT.

The gene calls are TRBV7-8 and TRBJ2-1, with D perhaps TRBD2 (6 bases). The V gene lost 4 bases and the J gene lost 0 bases, with 16 bases spanning the gap. The CDR3 runs to 17 residues. Per germline, CDR1 SGHVS and CDR2 FQNEAQ. The CDR3: CASSSVNSGTSYNEQFF. CDR3 bases: TGTGCCAGCAGCTCCGTTAATAGCGGCACCTCCTACAATGAGCAGTTCTTC.